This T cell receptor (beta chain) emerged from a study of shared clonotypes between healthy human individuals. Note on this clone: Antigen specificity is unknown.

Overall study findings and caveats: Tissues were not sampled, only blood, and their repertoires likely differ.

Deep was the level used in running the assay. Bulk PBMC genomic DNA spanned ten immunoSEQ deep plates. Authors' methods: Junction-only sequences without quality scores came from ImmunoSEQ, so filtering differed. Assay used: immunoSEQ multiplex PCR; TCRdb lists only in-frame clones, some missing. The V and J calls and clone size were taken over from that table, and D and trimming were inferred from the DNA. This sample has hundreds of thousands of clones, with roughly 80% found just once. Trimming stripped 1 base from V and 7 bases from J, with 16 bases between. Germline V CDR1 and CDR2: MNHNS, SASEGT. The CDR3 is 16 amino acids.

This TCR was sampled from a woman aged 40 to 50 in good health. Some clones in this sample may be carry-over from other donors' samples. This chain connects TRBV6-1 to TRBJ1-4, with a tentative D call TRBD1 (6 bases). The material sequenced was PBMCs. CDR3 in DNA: TGTGCCAGCAGTGAAGGATCGGGGCAGGGGACTGAAAAACTGTTTTTT. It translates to CASSEGSGQGTEKLFF.